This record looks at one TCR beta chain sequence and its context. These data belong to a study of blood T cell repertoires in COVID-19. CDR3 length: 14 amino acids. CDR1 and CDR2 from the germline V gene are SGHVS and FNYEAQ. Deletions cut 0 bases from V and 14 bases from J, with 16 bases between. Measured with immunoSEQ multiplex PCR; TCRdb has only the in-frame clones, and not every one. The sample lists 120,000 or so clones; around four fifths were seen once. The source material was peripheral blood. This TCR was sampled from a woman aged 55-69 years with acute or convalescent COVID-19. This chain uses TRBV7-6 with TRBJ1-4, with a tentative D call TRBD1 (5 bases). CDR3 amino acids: CASSLAFGPGGLFF. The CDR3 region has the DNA TGTGCCAGCAGCTTAGCGTTTGGGCCGGGGGGGCTGTTTTTT. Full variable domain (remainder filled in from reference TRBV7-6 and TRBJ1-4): GAGVSQSPRYKVTKRGQDVALRCDPISGHVSLYWYRQALGQGPEFLTYFNYEAQQDKSGLPNDRFSAERPEGSISTLTIQRTEQRDSAMYRCASSLAFGPGGLFFGSGTQLSVL.